This T cell receptor beta chain was obtained from a study of T cell repertoires in cytomegalovirus infection. Study as a whole: CMV epitopes in the study were HLA-C-restricted (recently identified) and HLA-B-restricted (well studied).

Germline CDR1 MNHEY, CDR2 SMNVEV (reference sequence). The CDR3 consists of 17 residues. With 4 bases clipped from V and 6 bases from J, the junction kept 14 bases outside the gene matches. Using its own MiXCR run on the reads, TCRdb lists one record per CDR3 protein. The table has tens of thousands of distinct CDR3 sequences, 20% seen once; the top ten hold approximately 61%. This clonotype was found a few times. Its antigen is unidentified. This specimen consisted of CD8+ T cells from cultured PBMCs, obtained from culture after CMV antigen stimulation. The receptor's source is a human donor in good health (CMV status not recorded). Some clones in this sample may be carry-over from other donors' samples. The rearrangement links TRBV27 to TRBJ2-1; 8 nucleotides line up with TRBD1. The CDR3 region is CASSYYDWTGSRNEQFF. The CDR3 region has the DNA TGTGCCAGCAGTTACTACGACTGGACAGGGTCTCGCAATGAGCAGTTCTTC.